This T cell receptor (beta chain) was documented in a study of blood T cell repertoires in COVID-19. Trimming cost V 4 bases and J 7 bases, with 7 bases left between them. Germline lookup yields CDR1 LGHNA and CDR2 YNFKEQ. The CDR3 contains 11 residues. Measured with immunoSEQ multiplex PCR; TCRdb has only the in-frame clones, and not every one. The sample has 350,000 or so clones; approximately 90% are singletons. The sequenced sample consisted of peripheral blood. The V and J genes are TRBV4-2 and TRBJ1-1; D is unresolved. The clonotype was recovered from a woman in her fifties or sixties with COVID-19, enrolled during active disease. The CDR3 here is CASSPGSEAFF. CDR3 nucleotides: TGTGCCAGCAGCCCCGGGAGTGAAGCTTTCTTT.